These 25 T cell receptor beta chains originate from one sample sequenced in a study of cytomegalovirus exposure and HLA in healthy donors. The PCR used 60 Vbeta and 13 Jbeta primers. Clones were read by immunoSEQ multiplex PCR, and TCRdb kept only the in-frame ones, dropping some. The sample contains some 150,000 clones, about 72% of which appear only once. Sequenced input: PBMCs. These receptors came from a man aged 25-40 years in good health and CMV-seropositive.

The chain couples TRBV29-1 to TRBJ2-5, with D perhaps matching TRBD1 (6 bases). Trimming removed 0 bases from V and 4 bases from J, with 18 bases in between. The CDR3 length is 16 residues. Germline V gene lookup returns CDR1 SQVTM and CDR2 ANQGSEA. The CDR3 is CSVEDPVRGWGETQYF. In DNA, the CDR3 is TGCAGCGTTGAAGATCCGGTGAGGGGGTGGGGAGAGACCCAGTACTTC.

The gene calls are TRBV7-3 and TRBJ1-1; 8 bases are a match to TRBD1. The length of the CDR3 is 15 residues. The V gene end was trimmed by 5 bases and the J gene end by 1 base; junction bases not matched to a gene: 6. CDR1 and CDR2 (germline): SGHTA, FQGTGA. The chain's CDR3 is CASSPGTGSNTEAFF. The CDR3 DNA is TGTGCCAGCAGCCCGGGGACAGGATCGAACACTGAAGCTTTCTTT.

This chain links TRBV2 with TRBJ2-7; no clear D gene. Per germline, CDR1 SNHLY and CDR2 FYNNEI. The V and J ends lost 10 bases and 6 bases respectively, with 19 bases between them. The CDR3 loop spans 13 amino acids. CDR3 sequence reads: CATLKERSAEQYF. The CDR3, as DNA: TGTGCCACGCTGAAGGAGAGGTCCGCCGAGCAGTACTTC.

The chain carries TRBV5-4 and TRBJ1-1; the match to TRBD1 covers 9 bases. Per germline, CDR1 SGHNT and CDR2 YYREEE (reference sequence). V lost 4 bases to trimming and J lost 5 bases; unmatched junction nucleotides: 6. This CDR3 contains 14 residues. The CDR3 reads CASSTRQGVTEAFF. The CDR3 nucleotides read TGTGCCAGCAGCACGCGACAGGGGGTGACTGAAGCTTTCTTT. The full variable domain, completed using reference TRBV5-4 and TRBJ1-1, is ETGVTQSPTHLIKTRGQQVTLRCSSQSGHNTVSWYQQALGQGPQFIFQYYREEENGRGNFPPRFSGLQFPNYSSELNVNALELDDSALYLCASSTRQGVTEAFFGQGTRLTVV.

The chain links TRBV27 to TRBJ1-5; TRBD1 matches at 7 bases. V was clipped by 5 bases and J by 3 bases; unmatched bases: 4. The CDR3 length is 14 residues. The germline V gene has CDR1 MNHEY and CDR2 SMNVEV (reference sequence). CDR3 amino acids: CASSPGQLNQPQHF. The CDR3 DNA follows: TGTGCCAGCAGTCCGGGACAGCTCAATCAGCCCCAGCATTTT.

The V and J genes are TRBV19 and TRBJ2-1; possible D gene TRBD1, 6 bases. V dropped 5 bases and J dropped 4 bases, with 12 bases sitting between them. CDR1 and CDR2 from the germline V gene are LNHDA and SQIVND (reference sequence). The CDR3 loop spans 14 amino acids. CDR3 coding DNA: TGTGCCAGTAGTCCAACGGACAGTTACAATGAGCAGTTCTTC. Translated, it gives CASSPTDSYNEQFF.

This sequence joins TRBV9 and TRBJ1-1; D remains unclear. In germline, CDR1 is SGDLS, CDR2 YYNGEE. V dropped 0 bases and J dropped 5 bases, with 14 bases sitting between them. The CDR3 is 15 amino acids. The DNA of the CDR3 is TGTGCCAGCAGCGTAGATTTACGGGATGGGACTGAAGCTTTCTTT. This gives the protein CASSVDLRDGTEAFF.

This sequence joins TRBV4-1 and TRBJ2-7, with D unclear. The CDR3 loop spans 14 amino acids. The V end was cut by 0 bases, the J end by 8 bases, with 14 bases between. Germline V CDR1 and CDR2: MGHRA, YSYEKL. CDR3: CASSQDLGHIQQYF. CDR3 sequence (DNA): TGCGCCAGCAGCCAAGATCTGGGCCACATCCAGCAGTACTTC.

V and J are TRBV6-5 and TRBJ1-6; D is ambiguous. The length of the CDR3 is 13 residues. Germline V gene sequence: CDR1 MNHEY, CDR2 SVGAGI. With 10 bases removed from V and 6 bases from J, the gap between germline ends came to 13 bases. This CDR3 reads CATNSRFNSPLHF. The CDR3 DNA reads TGTGCCACCAATAGCCGTTTTAATTCACCCCTCCACTTT.

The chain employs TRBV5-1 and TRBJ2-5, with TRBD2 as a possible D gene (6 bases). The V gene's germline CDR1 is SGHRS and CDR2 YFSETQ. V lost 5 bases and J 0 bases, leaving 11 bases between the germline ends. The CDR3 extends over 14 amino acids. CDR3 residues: CASRGGLNQETQYF. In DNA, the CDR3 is TGCGCCAGCAGGGGAGGACTGAACCAAGAGACCCAGTACTTC.

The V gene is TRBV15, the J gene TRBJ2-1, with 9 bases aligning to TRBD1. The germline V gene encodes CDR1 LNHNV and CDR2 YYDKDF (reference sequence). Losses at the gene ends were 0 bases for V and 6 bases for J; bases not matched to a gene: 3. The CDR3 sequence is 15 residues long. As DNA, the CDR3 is TGTGCCACCAGCAGAGATAGGGGACAGGGCAATGAGCAGTTCTTC. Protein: CATSRDRGQGNEQFF.

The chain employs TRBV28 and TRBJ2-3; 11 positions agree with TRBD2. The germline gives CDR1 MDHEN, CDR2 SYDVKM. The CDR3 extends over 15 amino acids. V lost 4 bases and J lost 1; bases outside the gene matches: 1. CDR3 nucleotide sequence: TGTGCCAGCAGTTCGGGACTAGCGGGCACAGATACGCAGTATTTT. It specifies CASSSGLAGTDTQYF.

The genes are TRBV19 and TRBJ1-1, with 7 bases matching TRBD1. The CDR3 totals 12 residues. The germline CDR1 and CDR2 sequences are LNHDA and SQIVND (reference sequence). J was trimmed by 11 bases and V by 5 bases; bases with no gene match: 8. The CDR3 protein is CASSPRQGGAFF. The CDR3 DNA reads TGTGCCAGTAGTCCGAGACAGGGAGGCGCTTTCTTT.

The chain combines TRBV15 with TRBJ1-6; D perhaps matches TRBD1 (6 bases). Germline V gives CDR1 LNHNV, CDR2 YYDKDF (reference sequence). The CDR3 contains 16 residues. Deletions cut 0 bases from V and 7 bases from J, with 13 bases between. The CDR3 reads CATSREGGGWNSPLHF. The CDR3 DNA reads TGTGCCACCAGCAGAGAAGGGGGAGGGTGGAATTCACCCCTCCACTTT.

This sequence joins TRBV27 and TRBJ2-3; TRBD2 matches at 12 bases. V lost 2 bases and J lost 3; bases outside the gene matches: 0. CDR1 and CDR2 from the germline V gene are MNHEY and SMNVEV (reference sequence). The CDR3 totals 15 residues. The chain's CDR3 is CASSLTSGGTDTQYF. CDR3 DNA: TGTGCCAGCAGTTTAACTAGCGGGGGGACAGATACGCAGTATTTT.

CDR3 sequence: CASSDGTGFYNEQFF. DNA of the CDR3: TGTGCCAGCAGTGACGGGACAGGTTTCTACAATGAGCAGTTCTTC. The genes are TRBV6-1 and TRBJ2-1; 8 nucleotides match TRBD1. J gave up 3 bases and V 3 bases, and 4 bases lay outside the gene matches. Germline CDR1 MNHNS, CDR2 SASEGT. This CDR3 region has 15 residues.

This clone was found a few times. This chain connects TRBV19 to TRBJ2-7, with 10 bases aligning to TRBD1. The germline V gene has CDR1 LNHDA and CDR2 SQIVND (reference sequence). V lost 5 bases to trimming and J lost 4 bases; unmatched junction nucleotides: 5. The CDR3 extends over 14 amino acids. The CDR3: CASSSRTGGYEQYF. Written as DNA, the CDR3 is TGTGCCAGTAGTTCCCGGACAGGGGGGTACGAGCAGTACTTC.

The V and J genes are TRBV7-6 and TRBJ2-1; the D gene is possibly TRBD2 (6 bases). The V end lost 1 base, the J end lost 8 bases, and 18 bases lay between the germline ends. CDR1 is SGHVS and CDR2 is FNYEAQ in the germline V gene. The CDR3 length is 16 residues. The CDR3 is CASSLGWGVDLDEQFF. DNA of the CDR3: TGTGCCAGCAGCTTAGGTTGGGGGGTGGATCTGGATGAGCAGTTCTTC.

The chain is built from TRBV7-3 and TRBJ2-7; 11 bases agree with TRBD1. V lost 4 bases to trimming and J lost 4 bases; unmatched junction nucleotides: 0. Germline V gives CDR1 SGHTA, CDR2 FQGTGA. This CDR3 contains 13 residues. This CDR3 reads CASSWDRGYEQYF. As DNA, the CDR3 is TGTGCCAGCAGCTGGGACAGGGGGTACGAGCAGTACTTC.

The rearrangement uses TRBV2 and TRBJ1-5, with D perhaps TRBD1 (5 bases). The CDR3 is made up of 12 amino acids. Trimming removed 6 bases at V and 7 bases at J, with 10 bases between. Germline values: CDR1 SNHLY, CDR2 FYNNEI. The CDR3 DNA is TGTGCCAGCAGGGAGGGGCAGCAGCCCCAGCATTTT. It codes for CASREGQQPQHF.

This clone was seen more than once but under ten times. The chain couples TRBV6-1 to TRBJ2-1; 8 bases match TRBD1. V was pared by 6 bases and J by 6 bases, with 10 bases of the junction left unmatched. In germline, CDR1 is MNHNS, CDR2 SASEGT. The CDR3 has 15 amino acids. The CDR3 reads CASSPYRGIGNEQFF. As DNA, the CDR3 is TGTGCCAGCAGCCCCTACAGGGGGATTGGCAATGAGCAGTTCTTC.

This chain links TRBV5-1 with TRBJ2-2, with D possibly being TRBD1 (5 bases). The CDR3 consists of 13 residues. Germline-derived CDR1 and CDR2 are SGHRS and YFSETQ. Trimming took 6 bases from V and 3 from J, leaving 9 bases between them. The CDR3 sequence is CASKKGDTGELFF. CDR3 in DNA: TGCGCCAGCAAAAAAGGGGACACCGGGGAGCTGTTTTTT.

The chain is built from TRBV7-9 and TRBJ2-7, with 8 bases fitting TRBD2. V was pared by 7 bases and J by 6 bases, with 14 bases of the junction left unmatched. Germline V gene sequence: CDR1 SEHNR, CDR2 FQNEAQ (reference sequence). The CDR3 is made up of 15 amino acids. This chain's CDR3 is CASIPLGTSGPEQYF. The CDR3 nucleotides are TGTGCCAGCATCCCGCTTGGGACTAGTGGTCCCGAGCAGTACTTC.

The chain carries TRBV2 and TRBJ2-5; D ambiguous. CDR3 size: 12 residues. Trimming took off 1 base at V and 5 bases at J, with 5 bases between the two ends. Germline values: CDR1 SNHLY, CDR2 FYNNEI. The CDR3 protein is CASSEDRETQYF. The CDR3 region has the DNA TGTGCCAGCAGTGAAGATCGGGAGACCCAGTACTTC.

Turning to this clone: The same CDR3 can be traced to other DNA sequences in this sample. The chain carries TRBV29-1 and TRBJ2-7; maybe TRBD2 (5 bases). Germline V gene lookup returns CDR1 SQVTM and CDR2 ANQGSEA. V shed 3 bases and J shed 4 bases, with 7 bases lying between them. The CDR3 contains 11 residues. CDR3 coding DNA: TGCAGCGTTGAGGCGGGTTACGAGCAGTACTTC. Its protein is CSVEAGYEQYF.